The 7 T cell receptor beta chains below were found in one sample sequenced in a study of blood T cells in healthy people across ages. A sample-barcoded 5' primer and a J-beta primer mix were used in a second PCR of about 6 to 12 cycles. TCRdb re-analysed the 5' RACE reads in MiXCR, keeping a single row per CDR3 protein. The sample has 700,000 to 850,000 distinct CDR3 sequences, around 36% seen once; the top ten hold roughly 13%. The specimen sequenced was blood. The origin of the receptors is a man between 18 and 29 years old in good health.

This clonotype appeared once. The chain is built from TRBV20-1 and TRBJ1-1; possible D gene TRBD1, 5 bases. Deletions cut 3 bases from V and 6 bases from J, with 20 bases between. The CDR3 covers 15 residues. Germline CDR1 is DFQATT and CDR2 is SNEGSKA (reference sequence). The CDR3 DNA is TGCAGTGCTAGCCAACCGGGACCAACACCGGCTGAAGCTTTCTTT. This codes for CSASQPGPTPAEAFF.

This clonotype was seen more than once but under ten times. The V call is TRBV10-3, the J call TRBJ1-1; D not certain. Germline values: CDR1 ENHRY, CDR2 SYGVKD. The CDR3 runs 14 residues. V gave up 0 bases and J gave up 0 bases, with 5 bases separating them. Written as DNA, the CDR3 is TGTGCCATCAGTGAGTCCGCGGTGAACACTGAAGCTTTCTTT. This codes for CAISESAVNTEAFF.

Here the CDR3 reads CATGLGTGELFF. CDR3 sequence (DNA): TGTGCCACCGGGCTGGGGACCGGGGAGCTGTTTTTT. The rearrangement joins TRBV24-1 to TRBJ2-2; no firm D call. The CDR3 totals 12 residues. Germline-derived CDR1 and CDR2 are KGHDR and SFDVKD. V dropped 9 bases and J dropped 5 bases, with 9 bases sitting between them.

The V gene is TRBV12-3 or TRBV12-4, the J gene TRBJ2-7; 11 positions agree with TRBD2. V was clipped by 3 bases and J by 2 bases; unmatched bases: 9. This CDR3 has 17 amino acids. The CDR3 nucleotides are TGTGCCAGCAGTTTTCGTCTAGCGGGGGGCCACCCCTACGAGCAGTACTTC. It is translated as CASSFRLAGGHPYEQYF.

As to this clonotype: A read error is possible here, since a much larger clone lies one base away. The V gene is TRBV12-3 or TRBV12-4, the J gene TRBJ1-2; D perhaps matches TRBD1 (5 bases). Deletions cut 5 bases from V and 12 bases from J, with 13 bases between. This CDR3 has 11 amino acids. The CDR3 region is CASSPGRGHTF. The CDR3 nucleotides read TGTGCCAGCAGTCCAGGGAGGGGCCACACCTTC.

This clonotype turned up a few times. The chain couples TRBV7-2 to TRBJ2-2, with D unclear. The CDR3 spans 15 residues. The germline gives CDR1 SGHTA, CDR2 FQGNSA. The germline V and J ends were trimmed by 6 bases and 2 bases, with 13 bases remaining between them. CDR3 nucleotide sequence: TGTGCCAGCAGTCCAGACGCTGGAAACACCGGGGAGCTGTTTTTT. It translates to CASSPDAGNTGELFF.

The chain has TRBV10-3 and TRBJ2-7, with 7 bases identical to TRBD1. The length of the CDR3 is 15 residues. Germline V lookup: CDR1 ENHRY, CDR2 SYGVKD. V was clipped by 3 bases and J by 0 bases; unmatched bases: 5. CDR3 amino acids: CAISDGTAVSYEQYF. In DNA form, the CDR3 reads TGTGCCATCAGTGATGGGACAGCCGTCTCCTACGAGCAGTACTTC.